A single sample is the source of the 12 T cell receptor beta chains below, sequenced in a study of T cells in pancreatic ductal adenocarcinoma. Repertoires were generated with immunoSEQ multiplex PCR, while TCRdb's copy carries only in-frame clones and drops some. This table has roughly 100,000 clones, about 95% appearing once. No neoadjuvant therapy was given to the selected pancreatic ductal adenocarcinoma patients before their surgery. The sequenced sample consisted of PBMCs. The receptors were sampled from a human donor with pancreatic ductal adenocarcinoma.

The V gene is TRBV20-1, the J gene TRBJ2-5, with D perhaps TRBD2 (6 bases). V dropped 7 bases and J dropped 3 bases, with 9 bases sitting between them. Germline assignment: CDR1 DFQATT and CDR2 SNEGSKA (reference sequence). This CDR3 spans 11 amino acids. CDR3 sequence reads: CSVREEETQYF. The CDR3 nucleotides read TGCAGTGTCAGGGAGGAAGAGACCCAGTACTTC.

The chain recombines TRBV28 with TRBJ2-5, with 10 bases aligning to TRBD2. CDR1 MDHEN and CDR2 SYDVKM come from the germline V gene. The CDR3 loop spans 15 amino acids. With V trimmed by 5 bases and J by 0 bases, 3 bases remained unmatched. CDR3 in DNA: TGTGCCAGCAGTGGACTAGCGGCATACCAAGAGACCCAGTACTTC. As protein: CASSGLAAYQETQYF.

The rearrangement joins TRBV30 to TRBJ2-5, with TRBD2 matching over 8 bases. After removal of 2 bases from V and 3 bases from J, the junction contained 11 bases not matched to a gene. The CDR3 spans 16 residues. Per the germline V gene, CDR1 is GTSNPN and CDR2 is SVGIG (reference sequence). As DNA, the CDR3 is TGTGCCTGGAGTCAAGTCTCCGGGACTAGAAAAGAGACCCAGTACTTC. This codes for CAWSQVSGTRKETQYF.

This chain joins TRBV29-1 and TRBJ2-5; 14 nucleotides align to TRBD2. CDR1 is SQVTM, CDR2 ANQGSEA, per germline. The CDR3 sequence is 15 residues long. Trimming at V came to 7 bases and at J to 4 bases, leaving 8 bases not matched to a gene. The CDR3 spells CSDTGTSGSSETQYF. CDR3 bases: TGCAGCGACACCGGGACTAGCGGGAGCTCAGAGACCCAGTACTTC.

The V and J genes are TRBV30 and TRBJ1-2, with D maybe TRBD1 (5 bases). V was clipped by 4 bases and J by 4 bases, with 7 bases between them. Germline values: CDR1 GTSNPN, CDR2 SVGIG (reference sequence). The CDR3 is made up of 11 amino acids. In nucleotides, the CDR3 is TGTGCCTGGACAGGGCTCTATGGCTACACCTTC. Protein: CAWTGLYGYTF.

This chain uses TRBV7-8 with TRBJ2-7, with 9 positions matching TRBD1. Germline V gives CDR1 SGHVS, CDR2 FQNEAQ. V gave up 1 base and J gave up 4 bases; unmatched junction bases: 5. CDR3 length equals 15 residues. CDR3 protein: CASSLGTGQGYEQYF. The CDR3 DNA follows: TGTGCCAGCAGCTTAGGGACGGGACAGGGATACGAGCAGTACTTC.

The rearrangement uses TRBV5-4 and TRBJ2-5; D is possibly TRBD2 (5 bases). V lost 3 bases to trimming and J lost 5 bases, with 11 bases between them. The CDR3 spans 13 residues. Germline CDR1 SGHNT, CDR2 YYREEE (reference sequence). The CDR3: CASSSDGIETQYF. The CDR3 DNA reads as TGTGCCAGCAGCTCGGACGGGATTGAGACCCAGTACTTC.

The chain combines TRBV5-8 with TRBJ1-2, with unresolved D. CDR1 is SGHTS, CDR2 YDEGEE, per germline. The V and J ends lost 3 bases and 4 bases respectively, with 16 bases between them. The CDR3 covers 15 residues. The chain's CDR3 is CASSSIHSGFYGYTF. The CDR3, as DNA: TGTGCCAGCAGCTCCATCCATTCGGGTTTCTATGGCTACACCTTC.

The J gene is TRBJ2-7, the V gene TRBV7-2, with a possible D match to TRBD2 (6 bases). This CDR3 contains 14 residues. V lost 5 bases and J 2 bases, leaving 13 bases between the germline ends. Germline CDR1 is SGHTA and CDR2 is FQGNSA. CDR3 DNA sequence: TGTGCCAGCAGCGCATCCGGGAGCGCCTACGAGCAGTACTTC. Residues: CASSASGSAYEQYF.

This clone was detected only once. This chain connects TRBV4-3 to TRBJ2-3, with D possibly TRBD1 on 6 matching bases. The CDR3 sequence is 19 residues long. Germline V lookup: CDR1 LGHNA, CDR2 YSLEER. With 0 bases removed from V and 1 base from J, the gap between germline ends came to 20 bases. The CDR3 coding sequence is TGCGCCAGCAGCCAAGACCCGCCAGGGGACGCGGGCGGCACAGATACGCAGTATTTT. Encoded protein: CASSQDPPGDAGGTDTQYF.

The chain links TRBV7-7 to TRBJ2-1; 11 bases agree with TRBD1. Germline CDR1 and CDR2: SSHAT and FNYEAQ (reference sequence). V was pared by 3 bases and J by 9 bases, with 10 bases of the junction left unmatched. The CDR3 covers 16 residues. CDR3 DNA sequence: TGTGCCAGCAGCTTGCAACCGGGACAGGGGGGGTCTGAGCAGTTCTTC. It yields the protein CASSLQPGQGGSEQFF.

The rearrangement joins TRBV6-1 to TRBJ1-1, with D possibly matching TRBD1 (5 bases). The germline CDR1 and CDR2 sequences are MNHNS and SASEGT. This CDR3 is built from 15 residues. This CDR3 reads CHTWRDANLNTEAFF. The DNA of the CDR3 is TGTCACACCTGGAGGGACGCCAACCTGAACACTGAAGCTTTCTTT.